This entry lists 13 T cell receptor beta chains sequenced from one sample in a study of radiation and T cells in renal cell carcinoma. The sample's time point: blood 2 weeks post-SBRT. Stated treatment: 15 Gy SBRT to primary tumor, nephrectomy 4 weeks later. The data were produced by immunoSEQ multiplex PCR, yet TCRdb's version contains in-frame clones alone and is incomplete. The sample consists of about 120,000 clones, about 81% of them appearing once. This specimen was blood, taken from a patient whose treatment included radiotherapy and nephrectomy. The receptors shown here come from an older woman with renal cell carcinoma.

This clone was detected a few times. This sequence joins TRBV27 and TRBJ1-1; the match to TRBD1 covers 7 bases. The ends lost 5 bases at V and 4 bases at J; junction bases unmatched: 7. The CDR3 has 14 amino acids. The germline V gene encodes CDR1 MNHEY and CDR2 SMNVEV (reference sequence). The CDR3 loop is CASSPVRGSTEAFF. CDR3 sequence (DNA): TGTGCCAGCAGTCCCGTCAGGGGGTCCACTGAAGCTTTCTTT.

DNA of the CDR3: TGTGCCAGCAGCTTAGTTGGCCTAGCGGGAAAAGAGACCCAGTACTTC. Translation: CASSLVGLAGKETQYF. The chain combines TRBV7-2 with TRBJ2-5; 9 bases match TRBD2. The length of the CDR3 is 16 residues. CDR1 is SGHTA, CDR2 FQGNSA, per germline. Trimming cost V 1 base and J 3 bases; bases outside gene matches: 6.

V usage is TRBV2 and J usage is TRBJ2-1, with 11 bases fitting TRBD2. With V trimmed by 5 bases and J by 4 bases, 4 bases remained unmatched. The CDR3 consists of 15 residues. Germline-derived CDR1 and CDR2 are SNHLY and FYNNEI. The CDR3 loop is CASSWGLADYNEQFF. Written as DNA, the CDR3 is TGTGCCAGCAGTTGGGGACTAGCGGATTACAATGAGCAGTTCTTC.

The V call is TRBV7-9, the J call TRBJ2-1, with 11 bases lining up with TRBD2. The CDR3 covers 15 residues. CDR1 is SEHNR and CDR2 is FQNEAQ in the germline V gene (reference sequence). Trimming cost V 5 bases and J 8 bases; bases outside gene matches: 8. For the CDR3, the DNA is TGTGCCAGCAGCCCTGCCCTAGCGGGAGGACATGAGCAGTTCTTC. It codes for CASSPALAGGHEQFF.

The CDR3 bases are TGCGCCAGCAGGGGGGATCCGGGGCTTGGAGAGACCCAGTACTTC. Its protein product is CASRGDPGLGETQYF. The V and J genes are TRBV5-1 and TRBJ2-5, with D tentatively TRBD1 or TRBD2 (5 bases each). This CDR3 region has 15 residues. Germline V CDR1 and CDR2: SGHRS, YFSETQ. V lost 5 bases, J lost 4 bases, and 18 bases lay in between.

V and J are TRBV7-9 and TRBJ1-1, with D tentatively TRBD1 (6 bases). Trimming pared 2 bases from V and 7 bases from J, leaving 11 bases between. CDR3 size: 13 residues. Germline lookup yields CDR1 SEHNR and CDR2 FQNEAQ (reference sequence). The DNA for the CDR3 is TGTGCCAGCAGCTTATTACAGGGTAGTGAAGCTTTCTTT. Translated: CASSLLQGSEAFF.

Remarks on this clone: This CDR3 is also generated by other DNA sequences in the sample. V gene TRBV5-6 combines with J gene TRBJ2-1, with D unclear. Germline values: CDR1 SGHDT, CDR2 YYEEEE. V dropped 0 bases and J dropped 3 bases, with 7 bases sitting between them. CDR3 length equals 14 residues. CDR3 protein: CASSLGQYYNEQFF. The CDR3 coding sequence is TGTGCCAGCAGCTTGGGGCAGTACTACAATGAGCAGTTCTTC.

The gene calls are TRBV5-4 and TRBJ2-2; maybe TRBD2 (7 bases). The CDR3 has 15 amino acids. Deletions cut 4 bases from V and 5 bases from J, with 15 bases between. In germline, CDR1 is SGHNT, CDR2 YYREEE (reference sequence). Here the CDR3 reads CASSREARGTGELFF. The CDR3, as DNA: TGTGCCAGCAGCCGGGAGGCGAGGGGGACCGGGGAGCTGTTTTTT.

The chain joins TRBV6-1 to TRBJ2-7; TRBD2 matches 7 bases. The trim removed 7 bases at V and 5 bases at J, leaving 2 bases unmatched. The germline CDR1 and CDR2 sequences are MNHNS and SASEGT. This CDR3 region has 11 residues. The CDR3 spells CASTSGDEQYF. In DNA form, the CDR3 reads TGTGCCAGCACCAGCGGGGACGAGCAGTACTTC.

This clone turned up a few times. The rearrangement links TRBV5-1 to TRBJ2-1; TRBD1 or TRBD2 may be the D gene (6 bases each). V was cut by 2 bases and J by 8 bases, with 23 bases left in between. This CDR3 has 17 amino acids. Germline CDR1 reads SGHRS; CDR2 reads YFSETQ. In DNA form, the CDR3 reads TGCGCCAGCAGCTTTCGTGCAGGAGGGGGAAGTAGGGATGAGCAGTTCTTC. This sequence encodes CASSFRAGGGSRDEQFF.

V is TRBV7-9 and J is TRBJ1-1; TRBD1 matches 7 bases. Losses at the gene ends were 3 bases for V and 6 bases for J; bases not matched to a gene: 7. Germline-derived CDR1 and CDR2 are SEHNR and FQNEAQ (reference sequence). The CDR3 runs 14 residues. This CDR3 is CASSFEQGYSEAFF. CDR3 nucleotides: TGTGCCAGCAGCTTCGAACAGGGGTACTCTGAAGCTTTCTTT.

This chain joins TRBV5-1 and TRBJ1-2, with 9 bases matching TRBD1. V lost 4 bases, J lost 7 bases, and 8 bases stayed unmatched. Germline CDR1 is SGHRS and CDR2 is YFSETQ. CDR3 length equals 14 residues. The CDR3 is CASSGGQGNSGYTF. The CDR3, as DNA: TGCGCCAGCAGCGGGGGACAGGGTAATTCTGGCTACACCTTC.

The chain carries TRBV30 and TRBJ1-2; D uncertain. The CDR3 covers 13 residues. The germline V and J ends were trimmed by 0 bases and 4 bases, with 9 bases remaining between them. The germline CDR1 and CDR2 sequences are GTSNPN and SVGIG (reference sequence). The CDR3 region is CAWSVGPIYGYTF. CDR3 in DNA: TGTGCCTGGAGTGTAGGGCCGATCTATGGCTACACCTTC.